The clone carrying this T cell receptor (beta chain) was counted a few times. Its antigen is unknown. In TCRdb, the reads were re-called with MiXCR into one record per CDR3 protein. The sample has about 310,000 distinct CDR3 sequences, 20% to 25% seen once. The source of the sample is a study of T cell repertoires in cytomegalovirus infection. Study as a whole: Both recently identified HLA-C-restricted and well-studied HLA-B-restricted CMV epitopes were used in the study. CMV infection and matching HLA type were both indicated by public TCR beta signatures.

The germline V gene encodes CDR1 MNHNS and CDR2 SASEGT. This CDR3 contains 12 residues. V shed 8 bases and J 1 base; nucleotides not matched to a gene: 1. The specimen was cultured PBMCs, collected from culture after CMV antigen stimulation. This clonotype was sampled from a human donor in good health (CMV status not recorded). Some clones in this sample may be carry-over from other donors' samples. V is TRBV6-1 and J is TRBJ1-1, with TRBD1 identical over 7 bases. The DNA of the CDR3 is TGTGCCAGCCGACAGGGGAACACTGAAGCTTTCTTT. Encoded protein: CASRQGNTEAFF.